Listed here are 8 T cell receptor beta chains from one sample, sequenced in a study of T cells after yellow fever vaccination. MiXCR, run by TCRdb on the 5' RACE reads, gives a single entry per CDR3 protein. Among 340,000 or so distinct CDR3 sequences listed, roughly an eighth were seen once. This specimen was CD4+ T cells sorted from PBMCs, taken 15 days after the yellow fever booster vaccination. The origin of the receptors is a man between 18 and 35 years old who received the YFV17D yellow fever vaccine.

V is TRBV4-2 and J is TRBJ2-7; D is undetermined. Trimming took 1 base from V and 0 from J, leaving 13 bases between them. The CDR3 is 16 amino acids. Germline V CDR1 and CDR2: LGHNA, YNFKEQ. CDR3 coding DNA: TGTGCCAGCAGCCAAGTATGGTCGGATAGCTCCTACGAGCAGTACTTC. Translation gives CASSQVWSDSSYEQYF.

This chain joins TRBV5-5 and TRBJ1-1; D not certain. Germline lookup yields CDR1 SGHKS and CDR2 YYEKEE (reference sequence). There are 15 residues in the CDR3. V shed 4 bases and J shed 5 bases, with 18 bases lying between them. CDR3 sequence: CASSHIPQRSTEAFF. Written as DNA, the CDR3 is TGTGCCAGCAGCCACATTCCTCAGCGATCGACTGAAGCTTTCTTT.

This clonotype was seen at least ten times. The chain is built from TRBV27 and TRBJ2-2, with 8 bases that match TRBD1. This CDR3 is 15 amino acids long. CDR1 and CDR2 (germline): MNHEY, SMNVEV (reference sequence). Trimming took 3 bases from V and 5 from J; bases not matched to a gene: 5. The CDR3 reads CASSFGGQATGELFF. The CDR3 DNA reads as TGTGCCAGCAGTTTCGGGGGACAGGCGACCGGGGAGCTGTTTTTT.

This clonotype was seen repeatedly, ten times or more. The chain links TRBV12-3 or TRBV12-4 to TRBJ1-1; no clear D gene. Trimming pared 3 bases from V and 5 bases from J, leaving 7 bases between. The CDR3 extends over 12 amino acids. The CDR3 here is CASSLAGTEAFF. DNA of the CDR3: TGTGCCAGCAGTTTGGCGGGGACTGAAGCTTTCTTT.

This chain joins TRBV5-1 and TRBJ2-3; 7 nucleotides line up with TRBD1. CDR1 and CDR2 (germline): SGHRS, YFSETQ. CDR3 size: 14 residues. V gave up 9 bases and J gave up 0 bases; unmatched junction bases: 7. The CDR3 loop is CATRQGSSTDTQYF. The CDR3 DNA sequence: TGCGCCACTAGACAGGGTAGTAGCACAGATACGCAGTATTTT.

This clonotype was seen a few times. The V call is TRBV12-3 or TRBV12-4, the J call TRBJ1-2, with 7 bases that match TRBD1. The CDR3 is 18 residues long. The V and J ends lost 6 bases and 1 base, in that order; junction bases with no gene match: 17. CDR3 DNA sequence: TGTGCCAGCAGGGAATTGGCTGTGACAGGGATGGGTAACTATGGCTACACCTTC. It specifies CASRELAVTGMGNYGYTF.

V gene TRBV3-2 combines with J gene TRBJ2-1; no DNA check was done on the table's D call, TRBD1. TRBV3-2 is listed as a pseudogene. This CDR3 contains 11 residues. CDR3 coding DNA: TGTGCCAGCAGCCTCCAGGGGCTCAAGTTCTTC. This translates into CASSLQGLKFF.

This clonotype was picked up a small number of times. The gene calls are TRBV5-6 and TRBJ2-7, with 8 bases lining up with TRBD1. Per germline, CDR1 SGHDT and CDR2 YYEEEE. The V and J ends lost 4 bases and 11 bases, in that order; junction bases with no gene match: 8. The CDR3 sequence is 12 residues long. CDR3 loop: CASSLTGGVEYV. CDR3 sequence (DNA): TGTGCCAGCAGCCTCACAGGGGGTGTAGAGTACGTC.